This T cell receptor beta chain emerged from a study of a mutant IDH1 vaccine in newly diagnosed glioma. In the study overall: Vaccination of patients was performed eight times, in weeks 1, 3, 5, 7, 11, 15, 19 and 23.

Trimming at V came to 2 bases and at J to 6 bases, leaving 1 base not matched to a gene. The germline gives CDR1 SGHRS, CDR2 YFSETQ. This CDR3 is 13 amino acids long. Worth noting for this clone: The target antigen is unknown.

The repertoire was sequenced with immunoSEQ multiplex PCR; TCRdb's copy has only in-frame clones and lacks some. Among fewer than 70,000 clones listed, 70% to 85% were seen once. Time point in this sample: week 11, during vaccination. In the vaccine, a single dose held 300 ug of the mutant IDH1 20-mer peptide, along with topical imiquimod. Donors harbored newly found WHO grade 3 or 4 IDH1-mutant, ATRX-lost astrocytomas. This receptor was taken from a man aged 25-45 years with glioma. Sequenced material: PBMCs, taken from a glioma patient whose treatment included an IDH1 peptide vaccine. The rearrangement uses TRBV5-1 and TRBJ2-7; 11 bases map to TRBD1. Here the CDR3 reads CASSFGTGGEQYF. Here the CDR3 DNA reads TGCGCCAGCAGCTTCGGGACAGGGGGCGAGCAGTACTTC.